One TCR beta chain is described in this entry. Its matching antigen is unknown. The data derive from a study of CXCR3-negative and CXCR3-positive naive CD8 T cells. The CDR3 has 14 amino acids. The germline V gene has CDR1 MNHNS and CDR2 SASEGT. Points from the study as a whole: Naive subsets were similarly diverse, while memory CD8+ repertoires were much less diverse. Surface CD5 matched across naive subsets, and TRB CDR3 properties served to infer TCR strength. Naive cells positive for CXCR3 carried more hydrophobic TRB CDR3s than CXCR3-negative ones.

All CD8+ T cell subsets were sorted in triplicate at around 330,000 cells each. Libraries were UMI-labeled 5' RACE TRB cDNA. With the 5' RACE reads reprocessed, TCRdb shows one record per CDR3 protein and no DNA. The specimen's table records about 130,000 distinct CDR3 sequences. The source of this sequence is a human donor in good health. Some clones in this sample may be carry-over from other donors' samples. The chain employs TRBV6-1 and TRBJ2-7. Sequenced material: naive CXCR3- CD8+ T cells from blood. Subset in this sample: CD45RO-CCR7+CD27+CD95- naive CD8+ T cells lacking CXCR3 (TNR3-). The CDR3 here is CASSEMVIPYEQYF.